A single sample gave rise to the 22 T cell receptor beta chains below, sequenced in a study of shared clonotypes between healthy human individuals. CD45RO-negative cells were positively selected for CCR7, leaving out terminally differentiated effector memory CD45RA+ cells. This table comes from immunoSEQ multiplex PCR, and its TCRdb copy is limited to in-frame clones, with some not included. The repertoire holds 1.5 million to 2.5 million clones, with just under 95% as singletons. Specimen: naive CD8+ T cells sorted from blood. These TCRs come from a man between 18 and 35 years old in good health.

The sample holds a few counts of this clone. The chain employs TRBV7-9 and TRBJ1-2; TRBD1 is a possible D gene (6 bases). The CDR3 is 14 amino acids. V lost 4 bases and J lost 8, with 17 bases in between. Germline CDR1 is SEHNR and CDR2 is FQNEAQ (reference sequence). Here the CDR3 reads CASSSTYREGGYTF. The CDR3 bases are TGTGCCAGCAGCTCCACCTACAGGGAGGGCGGCTACACCTTC.

This chain links TRBV4-2 with TRBJ2-5; 10 bases fit TRBD2. CDR1 and CDR2 from the germline V gene are LGHNA and YNFKEQ. The V segment lost 1 base and the J segment 3 bases; nucleotides outside the gene matches: 8. CDR3 length equals 17 residues. The CDR3 DNA sequence: TGTGCCAGCAGCCAAGGCATCGCTAGCGGGAGCGAAGAGACCCAGTACTTC. This sequence encodes CASSQGIASGSEETQYF.

This clone was picked up a small number of times. This rearrangement joins TRBV13 to TRBJ1-1, with D uncertain. The ends were cut back, 3 bases at V and 1 base at J, with 12 bases in the middle. Per the germline V gene, CDR1 is PRHDT and CDR2 is FYEKMQ (reference sequence). The CDR3 extends over 15 amino acids. The CDR3: CASSFTEAPNTEAFF. The CDR3 nucleotides are TGTGCCAGCAGCTTTACCGAGGCCCCGAACACTGAAGCTTTCTTT.

The gene calls are TRBV4-1 and TRBJ2-3; 11 positions match TRBD1. This CDR3 is built from 16 residues. J gave up 4 bases and V 1 base, and 4 bases lay outside the gene matches. Germline assignment: CDR1 MGHRA and CDR2 YSYEKL. The CDR3 nucleotides are TGCGCCAGCAGCCAAGTGGGGACAGGGGGACCAGATACGCAGTATTTT. Its translation is CASSQVGTGGPDTQYF.

The V and J genes are TRBV16 and TRBJ2-1; the D gene is possibly TRBD2 (5 bases). Germline CDR1 reads KGHSY; CDR2 reads FQNENV. V lost 0 bases, J lost 5 bases, and 11 bases lay in between. This CDR3 comprises 15 residues. This CDR3 reads CASSQSEGEDNEQFF. The CDR3 nucleotides read TGTGCCAGCAGCCAATCCGAGGGAGAGGACAATGAGCAGTTCTTC.

The chain has TRBV6-4 and TRBJ2-5, with D perhaps TRBD1 or TRBD2 (5 bases each). Germline-derived CDR1 and CDR2 are MRHNA and SNTAGT. The CDR3 loop spans 15 amino acids. V shed 0 bases and J shed 1 base, with 9 bases lying between them. The chain's CDR3 is CASSDSYGAQETQYF. The CDR3 region has the DNA TGTGCCAGCAGTGACTCGTACGGGGCCCAAGAGACCCAGTACTTC.

The gene calls are TRBV6-6 and TRBJ1-1; perhaps TRBD1 as D (6 bases). V lost 8 bases to trimming and J lost 4 bases, with 11 bases between them. Germline loops: CDR1 MNHNY, CDR2 SVGAGI (reference sequence). The CDR3 is 12 residues long. The CDR3 nucleotides read TGTGCCAGCGGAAGGGGGGGCACTGAAGCTTTCTTT. Translating it yields CASGRGGTEAFF.

On this clone itself: Other DNA sequences in this sample translate to the same CDR3. This rearrangement joins TRBV13 to TRBJ2-7; 7 positions match TRBD2. CDR1 is PRHDT and CDR2 is FYEKMQ in the germline V gene (reference sequence). The CDR3 contains 14 residues. With V trimmed by 0 bases and J by 5 bases, 4 bases remained unmatched. The CDR3: CASSLGGGSDEQYF. CDR3 DNA: TGTGCCAGCAGCTTAGGCGGGGGGAGCGACGAGCAGTACTTC. The whole variable domain, remainder taken from reference TRBV13 and TRBJ2-7, is AAGVIQSPRHLIKEKRETATLKCYPIPRHDTVYWYQQGPGQDPQFLISFYEKMQSDKGSIPDRFSAQQFSDYHSELNMSSLELGDSALYFCASSLGGGSDEQYFGPGTRLTVT.

CDR3 nucleotide sequence: TGTGCCAGCAGCGTAGGAACGGGAGGGGATCAAGAGACCCAGTACTTC. Translating gives CASSVGTGGDQETQYF. The V gene is TRBV9, the J gene TRBJ2-5; 8 bases line up with TRBD2. V dropped 0 bases and J dropped 2; count of bases not matched to a gene: 6. The CDR3 has 16 amino acids. The germline gives CDR1 SGDLS, CDR2 YYNGEE. Combining the CDR3 with reference TRBV9 and TRBJ2-5 gives the whole variable domain DSGVTQTPKHLITATGQRVTLRCSPRSGDLSVYWYQQSLDQGLQFLIQYYNGEERAKGNILERFSAQQFPDLHSELNLSSLELGDSALYFCASSVGTGGDQETQYFGPGTRLLVL.

This sequence joins TRBV6-5 and TRBJ1-2; D remains unclear. The CDR3 extends over 13 amino acids. Trimming took off 7 bases at V and 7 bases at J, with 16 bases between the two ends. CDR1 and CDR2 from the germline V gene are MNHEY and SVGAGI. The CDR3: CASTPPGGGGYTF. The CDR3 DNA reads as TGTGCCAGCACCCCACCGGGAGGAGGTGGCTACACCTTC.

The chain links TRBV11-1 to TRBJ1-1; D uncertain. The CDR3 is 12 residues long. The V gene's germline CDR1 is SGHAT and CDR2 FQDESV (reference sequence). V was trimmed by 8 bases and J by 4 bases, leaving 11 bases between them. The CDR3 loop is CASGLPGTEAFF. The CDR3 bases are TGTGCCAGCGGACTTCCCGGCACTGAAGCTTTCTTT. Looking up the rest from reference TRBV11-1 and TRBJ1-1 gives the full variable domain: EAEVAQSPRYKITEKSQAVAFWCDPISGHATLYWYRQILGQGPELLVQFQDESVVDDSQLPKDRFSAERLKGVDSTLKIQPAELGDSAMYLCASGLPGTEAFFGQGTRLTVV.

The chain links TRBV7-6 to TRBJ2-7; the D is unclear. From germline, CDR1 is SGHVS and CDR2 FNYEAQ. This CDR3 has 13 amino acids. Trimming removed 1 base from V and 2 bases from J, with 6 bases in between. Written as DNA, the CDR3 is TGTGCCAGCAGCTTAGATTCAGCCTACGAGCAGTACTTC. This codes for CASSLDSAYEQYF.

J is TRBJ1-1 and V is TRBV5-4, with 9 nucleotides matching TRBD1. The V gene end was trimmed by 2 bases and the J gene end by 7 bases; junction bases not matched to a gene: 12. This CDR3 has 16 amino acids. Per germline, CDR1 SGHNT and CDR2 YYREEE (reference sequence). The CDR3 DNA reads as TGTGCCAGCAGCTTTTCGGACAGGGGCCTCCATAATGAAGCTTTCTTT. It specifies CASSFSDRGLHNEAFF.

J is TRBJ2-2 and V is TRBV6-1; 7 bases are shared with TRBD1. Germline V gene data show CDR1 as MNHNS and CDR2 as SASEGT. V gave up 5 bases and J gave up 6 bases; unmatched junction bases: 9. The CDR3 runs 15 residues. DNA of the CDR3: TGTGCCAGCAGTCTCCCGGGTGGACAGGCCGGGGAGCTGTTTTTT. It specifies CASSLPGGQAGELFF.

The chain links TRBV5-8 to TRBJ1-5; 9 nucleotides match TRBD1. The CDR3 totals 15 residues. Germline assignment: CDR1 SGHTS and CDR2 YDEGEE. The V gene end was trimmed by 3 bases and the J gene end by 3 bases; junction bases not matched to a gene: 4. CDR3 bases: TGTGCCAGCAGCTGGGACAGGGTATACAATCAGCCCCAGCATTTT. This gives the protein CASSWDRVYNQPQHF.

The gene calls are TRBV5-1 and TRBJ2-7; D possibly corresponds to TRBD1 (7 bases). Trimming removed 4 bases at V and 5 bases at J, with 22 bases between. The CDR3 loop spans 16 amino acids. The germline V gene has CDR1 SGHRS and CDR2 YFSETQ. The CDR3 DNA sequence: TGCGCCAGCAGCCCGGGGGACAGAGAGCGTTCCCACGAGCAGTACTTC. Its translation: CASSPGDRERSHEQYF.

Notes on this clone: Within the sample, other DNA sequences also encode this same CDR3. V and J are TRBV12-5 and TRBJ2-7; 9 bases fit TRBD1. There are 14 residues in the CDR3. V was clipped by 6 bases and J by 2 bases; unmatched bases: 5. The germline gives CDR1 LGHNT, CDR2 FRNRAP. The CDR3 sequence: CASGLGQGTYEQYF. The CDR3 DNA follows: TGTGCTAGTGGCTTAGGACAGGGGACCTACGAGCAGTACTTC.

To note about this clone: Other DNA sequences from this sample encode an identical CDR3 as well. The chain uses TRBV4-3 and TRBJ2-7, with D maybe TRBD2 (6 bases). Trimming took 3 bases from V and 0 from J, leaving 9 bases between them. CDR1 LGHNA and CDR2 YSLEER come from the germline V gene. The CDR3 length is 14 residues. The CDR3 spells CASSHGDSSYEQYF. CDR3 bases: TGCGCCAGCAGCCACGGGGACTCCTCCTACGAGCAGTACTTC.

The J gene is TRBJ2-1, the V gene TRBV7-9; unclear D gene. CDR1 SEHNR and CDR2 FQNEAQ come from the germline V gene (reference sequence). V was clipped by 0 bases and J by 7 bases, with 7 bases between them. This CDR3 is built from 13 residues. The CDR3 DNA reads TGTGCCAGCAGCTTAGCGAGAGCGAATGAGCAGTTCTTC. Translating it yields CASSLARANEQFF.

J is TRBJ1-1 and V is TRBV7-9, with D possibly being TRBD1 (5 bases). V lost 1 base, J lost 1 base, and 10 bases lay in between. The CDR3 has 15 amino acids. Germline assignment: CDR1 SEHNR and CDR2 FQNEAQ (reference sequence). For the CDR3, the DNA is TGTGCCAGCAGCTTAGTCCAGGGTGGGAACACTGAAGCTTTCTTT. Its protein is CASSLVQGGNTEAFF. The complete variable domain, with remaining parts taken from reference TRBV7-9 and TRBJ1-1, reads DTGVSQNPRHKITKRGQNVTFRCDPISEHNRLYWYRQTLGQGPEFLTYFQNEAQLEKSRLLSDRFSAERPKGSFSTLEIQRTEQGDSAMYLCASSLVQGGNTEAFFGQGTRLTVV.

This sequence joins TRBV27 and TRBJ2-1; D unresolved. The V end lost 5 bases, the J end lost 4 bases, and 12 bases lay between the germline ends. The CDR3 sequence is 14 residues long. Germline assignment: CDR1 MNHEY and CDR2 SMNVEV (reference sequence). CDR3 DNA: TGTGCCAGCAGTATGAAGACCGGGTACAATGAGCAGTTCTTC. Its protein is CASSMKTGYNEQFF.

V gene TRBV7-3 combines with J gene TRBJ2-1; 13 nucleotides line up with TRBD2. The V gene's germline CDR1 is SGHTA and CDR2 FQGTGA. After removal of 4 bases from V and 4 bases from J, the junction contained 1 base not matched to a gene. The CDR3 runs to 15 residues. This CDR3 reads CASSSTSGGYNEQFF. CDR3 in DNA: TGTGCCAGCAGCTCGACTAGCGGGGGGTACAATGAGCAGTTCTTC.